This T cell receptor (beta chain) was identified during a study of blood T cell repertoires in COVID-19. Study in general: The United States, Italy and Spain were the sources of the acute and convalescent COVID-19 samples. T cells, B-cell-depleted T cells, or PBMCs provided the cDNA or gDNA that served as material.

How the authors handled the data: The assay estimated nucleated cells by amplifying reference gene primers. The table came from immunoSEQ multiplex PCR; TCRdb's copy has only in-frame clones and leaves some out. V and J calls and clone size follow that table, whereas D and trimming were derived from the DNA. The sample lists about 370,000 clones, 80% to 90% occurring once. The CDR3 is 16 residues long. V was pared by 1 base and J by 8 bases, with 5 bases of the junction left unmatched. The germline V gene has CDR1 SGHRS and CDR2 YFSETQ. The sequenced sample was PBMCs or T cells enriched from blood (not recorded which). The rearrangement joins TRBV5-1 to TRBJ2-4; TRBD2 aligns across 14 bases. The clonotype was recovered from a man between 18 and 35 years old who had recovered from COVID-19. The CDR3 is CASSLMTSGGADIQYF. The DNA for the CDR3 is TGCGCCAGCAGCTTGATGACTAGCGGGGGGGCCGACATTCAGTACTTC.